One and the same sample provided the 22 T cell receptor beta chains below, sequenced in a study of identical twins. TCRdb re-derived calls from the 5' RACE reads in MiXCR, one entry per CDR3 protein. The sample has 230,000 or so distinct CDR3 sequences; approximately 8.6% are singletons. This sample also belongs to another study, concerning yellow fever vaccine responses in identical twins.

The material sequenced was CD8+ T cells sorted from blood. The receptors stem from a woman in her late teens or twenties in good health.

This clonotype showed up just a few times. This chain connects TRBV7-8 to TRBJ1-5; D possibly corresponds to TRBD1 (6 bases). Trimming stripped 4 bases from V and 0 bases from J, with 7 bases between. This CDR3 comprises 14 residues. Germline V gives CDR1 SGHVS, CDR2 FQNEAQ. This chain's CDR3 is CASSSDSSNQPQHF. CDR3 DNA: TGTGCCAGCAGCTCGGACAGTAGCAATCAGCCCCAGCATTTT.

The chain has TRBV20-1 and TRBJ2-7; 7 bases fit TRBD2. This CDR3 contains 15 residues. The V gene's germline CDR1 is DFQATT and CDR2 SNEGSKA (reference sequence). Germline trimming cut 0 bases from V and 2 bases from J; bases unmatched to any gene: 7. The CDR3 sequence is CSARDNPSGTYEQYF. As DNA, the CDR3 is TGCAGTGCTAGAGATAATCCTAGCGGAACCTACGAGCAGTACTTC.

The genes are TRBV15 and TRBJ2-7, with 10 bases lining up with TRBD2. V lost 3 bases, J lost 1 base, and 6 bases stayed unmatched. The CDR3 spans 16 residues. Germline V gene data show CDR1 as LNHNV and CDR2 as YYDKDF (reference sequence). CDR3 nucleotide sequence: TGTGCCACCAGCAGCCGGACTAGCGGTCGTTCCTACGAGCAGTACTTC. It specifies CATSSRTSGRSYEQYF.

This chain connects TRBV27 to TRBJ2-1, with D tentatively TRBD2 (7 bases). CDR1 and CDR2 (germline): MNHEY, SMNVEV (reference sequence). V gave up 5 bases and J gave up 6 bases, with 14 bases separating them. The CDR3 has 14 amino acids. In nucleotides, the CDR3 is TGTGCCAGCAGTCCTTGGGGGGGCGCCAATGAGCAGTTCTTC. Protein: CASSPWGGANEQFF.

CDR3 in amino acids: CASTLTSSGRAKDEQYF. The CDR3 nucleotides read TGTGCCAGCACCCTAACCTCTAGCGGGAGGGCCAAGGACGAGCAGTACTTC. The genes are TRBV6-1 and TRBJ2-7, with TRBD2 matching 12 bases. CDR1 is MNHNS and CDR2 is SASEGT in the germline V gene. V dropped 7 bases and J dropped 5; count of bases not matched to a gene: 15. The CDR3 loop spans 17 amino acids.

The J gene is TRBJ2-7, the V gene TRBV20-1; the match to TRBD2 covers 8 bases. The CDR3 loop spans 14 amino acids. The V gene's germline CDR1 is DFQATT and CDR2 SNEGSKA (reference sequence). J lost 3 bases, V lost 2 bases, and 6 bases had no gene match. The CDR3, as DNA: TGCAGTGCTAGAAGTCCAGCGGGGGTCTACGAGCAGTACTTC. Its protein product is CSARSPAGVYEQYF.

V and J are TRBV20-1 and TRBJ2-7; TRBD1 or TRBD2 may be the D gene (5 bases each). CDR1 and CDR2 from the germline V gene are DFQATT and SNEGSKA (reference sequence). V was trimmed by 6 bases and J by 4 bases, leaving 13 bases between them. The CDR3 length is 12 residues. This CDR3 reads CSADGAGYEQYF. CDR3 bases: TGCAGTGCCGACGGGGCCGGGTACGAGCAGTACTTC.

This clonotype was detected a few times. The chain is built from TRBV6-2 or TRBV6-3 and TRBJ2-4; 8 bases map to TRBD2. V dropped 4 bases and J dropped 6; count of bases not matched to a gene: 8. The V gene's germline CDR1 is MNHEY and CDR2 SVGEGT. The CDR3 contains 15 residues. CDR3 in DNA: TGTGCCAGCAGTTTCACTAGCGGCAGTCCAAACATTCAGTACTTC. Amino acids: CASSFTSGSPNIQYF.

The table lists this clonotype with many counts. V gene TRBV29-1 combines with J gene TRBJ1-4, with 8 bases aligning to TRBD1. The junction had 9 bases not matched to a gene; V was cut back by 6 bases and J by 6 bases. CDR1 is SQVTM, CDR2 ANQGSEA, per germline. The CDR3 consists of 14 residues. The CDR3 protein is CSVKTGAFDEKLFF. The CDR3 nucleotides are TGCAGCGTGAAGACAGGGGCCTTTGATGAAAAACTGTTTTTT.

The chain uses TRBV7-9 and TRBJ2-7; TRBD2 is a possible D gene (6 bases). V shed 4 bases and J shed 2 bases, with 12 bases lying between them. The CDR3 sequence is 14 residues long. Per germline, CDR1 SEHNR and CDR2 FQNEAQ (reference sequence). The CDR3 nucleotides are TGTGCCAGCAGCTCGACGCGGGAAACCTACGAGCAGTACTTC. Its protein product is CASSSTRETYEQYF.

This clonotype appeared many times. The chain carries TRBV6-2 or TRBV6-3 and TRBJ2-7, with D perhaps TRBD2 (6 bases). Trimming cost V 5 bases and J 1 base, with 18 bases left between them. There are 16 residues in the CDR3. Germline CDR1 and CDR2: MNHEY and SVGEGT. The CDR3 DNA sequence: TGTGCCAGCAGTCCACTAGCCGGAGGCTTATCCTACGAGCAGTACTTC. Protein: CASSPLAGGLSYEQYF.

This clonotype was seen repeatedly, ten times or more. The chain joins TRBV24-1 to TRBJ2-5; D is unresolved. Germline loops: CDR1 KGHDR, CDR2 SFDVKD. CDR3 length: 12 amino acids. The germline V and J ends were trimmed by 0 bases and 7 bases, with 5 bases remaining between them. The CDR3 region has the DNA TGTGCCACCAGTGATTTGGGGCTGACCCAGTACTTC. Protein product: CATSDLGLTQYF.

This clonotype has more than one count but fewer than ten. The rearrangement links TRBV28 to TRBJ2-7; TRBD1 matches 9 bases. The CDR3 extends over 16 amino acids. Germline values: CDR1 MDHEN, CDR2 SYDVKM. V lost 3 bases to trimming and J lost 4 bases; unmatched junction nucleotides: 10. CDR3 in DNA: TGTGCCAGCAGTTTCCCTGGGACAGGGCTCCTTTACGAGCAGTACTTC. Its protein product is CASSFPGTGLLYEQYF.

This rearrangement joins TRBV29-1 to TRBJ2-3, with 7 bases that match TRBD2. V dropped 3 bases and J dropped 2; count of bases not matched to a gene: 11. CDR3 length equals 16 residues. CDR1 and CDR2 (germline): SQVTM, ANQGSEA. The CDR3 DNA reads as TGCAGCGTTGATGGTTCTAGCGGATTAGACACAGATACGCAGTATTTT. Encoded protein: CSVDGSSGLDTDTQYF.

This clonotype was seen more than once but under ten times. V and J are TRBV3-1 and TRBJ1-1; the match to TRBD1 covers 10 bases. Germline trimming cut 1 base from V and 11 bases from J; bases unmatched to any gene: 10. This CDR3 region has 15 residues. Looked up from germline, CDR1 is LGHDT and CDR2 is YNNKEL (reference sequence). The CDR3 nucleotides are TGTGCCAGCAGCCAAGGAACCGGGACAGGGGTAAAGGCTTTCTTT. Translating it yields CASSQGTGTGVKAFF. The full variable domain, in which reference TRBV3-1 and TRBJ1-1 provide the parts outside the CDR3, is DTAVSQTPKYLVTQMGNDKSIKCEQNLGHDTMYWYKQDSKKFLKIMFSYNNKELIINETVPNRFSPKSPDKAHLNLHINSLELGDSAVYFCASSQGTGTGVKAFFGQGTRLTVV.

In this sample, this clonotype turned up many times. V is TRBV28 and J is TRBJ2-5; 9 bases line up with TRBD1. The CDR3 extends over 14 amino acids. Germline V gene lookup returns CDR1 MDHEN and CDR2 SYDVKM. V gave up 8 bases and J gave up 5 bases; unmatched junction bases: 9. CDR3 loop: CASVLTGTGETQYF. CDR3 DNA: TGTGCCAGCGTTTTAACCGGGACAGGGGAGACCCAGTACTTC.

V and J are TRBV10-1 and TRBJ2-3; D ambiguous. Germline CDR1 is WNHNN and CDR2 is SYGVQD (reference sequence). This CDR3 has 14 amino acids. Trimming pared 0 bases from V and 2 bases from J, leaving 6 bases between. The CDR3 DNA reads TGCGCCAGCAGTGAGTCAAGGTTCACAGATACGCAGTATTTT. Its translation is CASSESRFTDTQYF.

Many counts were recorded for this clonotype. The gene calls are TRBV5-1 and TRBJ2-7; 9 nucleotides align to TRBD2. The CDR3 is 15 residues long. Germline trimming cut 2 bases from V and 5 bases from J; bases unmatched to any gene: 8. Per germline, CDR1 SGHRS and CDR2 YFSETQ. The CDR3 loop reads CASSFDSGGRHEQYF. The CDR3 bases are TGCGCCAGCAGCTTCGATAGCGGGGGACGTCACGAGCAGTACTTC.

This clonotype was found a few times. The rearrangement joins TRBV19 to TRBJ2-1, with D unresolved. The V end was cut by 4 bases, the J end by 0 bases, with 7 bases between. The CDR3 has 14 residues. Germline CDR1 and CDR2: LNHDA and SQIVND (reference sequence). In DNA form, the CDR3 reads TGTGCCAGTAGTACTCTCAGCTCCTACAATGAGCAGTTCTTC. Protein product: CASSTLSSYNEQFF.

Turning to this clonotype: A much larger clone differs from this one at a single base, so this may be a read error. For the CDR3, the DNA is TGTGTCAGCAGCCCCCCCCGGAACAATGAGCAGTTCTTC. Translated, it gives CVSSPPRNNEQFF. This chain links TRBV28 with TRBJ2-1; D unresolved. Per the germline V gene, CDR1 is MDHEN and CDR2 is SYDVKM. This CDR3 comprises 13 residues.

This clonotype was seen at least ten times. V is TRBV29-1 and J is TRBJ2-1; 7 bases match TRBD2. The V gene's germline CDR1 is SQVTM and CDR2 ANQGSEA. V lost 7 bases, J lost 2 bases, and 8 bases stayed unmatched. CDR3 length: 14 residues. The CDR3 bases are TGCAGCGCCCCGGGGCGGGGGACCTACAATGAGCAGTTCTTC. Its protein is CSAPGRGTYNEQFF.

This clonotype has just a few counts. This chain connects TRBV7-9 to TRBJ2-7, with D uncertain. Germline assignment: CDR1 SEHNR and CDR2 FQNEAQ (reference sequence). The V gene lost 4 bases and the J gene lost 7 bases, with 14 bases spanning the gap. The CDR3 consists of 13 residues. The CDR3 DNA follows: TGTGCCAGCAGCTCTATCTTGGTGGGGGAGCAGTACTTC. Translated: CASSSILVGEQYF.